A single sample is the source of the 13 T cell receptor beta chains below, sequenced in a study of blood T cell repertoires in COVID-19. Here immunoSEQ multiplex PCR was the method, and the copy in TCRdb shows in-frame clones only, minus some. The table shows fewer than 30,000 clones, with 80% to 90% occurring only once. Sequenced input: peripheral blood. These receptors were taken from a man between 60 and 70 years old with acute or convalescent COVID-19.

The chain joins TRBV9 to TRBJ1-2, with a possible D match to TRBD1 (6 bases). Germline CDR1 reads SGDLS; CDR2 reads YYNGEE. CDR3 length: 14 residues. V was pared by 4 bases and J by 8 bases, with 18 bases between. The CDR3 loop is CASSTGTYERGYTF. The CDR3 coding sequence is TGTGCCAGCAGCACCGGGACATACGAACGGGGCTACACCTTC.

This chain links TRBV28 with TRBJ1-2, with D tentatively TRBD1 (6 bases). The germline CDR1 and CDR2 sequences are MDHEN and SYDVKM. The germline V and J ends were trimmed by 6 bases and 5 bases, with 10 bases remaining between them. The CDR3 runs to 12 residues. CDR3 in DNA: TGTGCCAGCAGGACACAGGGTTATGGCTACACCTTC. It encodes CASRTQGYGYTF.

This clone was counted a few times. The chain combines TRBV24-1 with TRBJ2-2; perhaps TRBD1 as D (6 bases). CDR3 size: 17 residues. The germline V gene encodes CDR1 KGHDR and CDR2 SFDVKD. The ends were cut back, 4 bases at V and 2 bases at J, with 16 bases in the middle. CDR3 sequence reads: CATSELGLGANTGELFF. For the CDR3, the DNA is TGTGCCACCAGTGAACTTGGGTTGGGGGCTAACACCGGGGAGCTGTTTTTT.

V usage is TRBV5-1 and J usage is TRBJ2-5; 12 nucleotides agree with TRBD2. V trimming: 0 bases; J trimming: 5 bases; junction bases outside the gene matches: 5. Germline V CDR1 and CDR2: SGHRS, YFSETQ. This CDR3 spans 16 amino acids. CDR3 sequence: CASSLGRTSGTETQYF. Here the CDR3 DNA reads TGCGCCAGCAGCTTGGGTAGGACTAGCGGGACGGAGACCCAGTACTTC. The whole variable domain, remainder taken from reference TRBV5-1 and TRBJ2-5, is KAGVTQTPRYLIKTRGQQVTLSCSPISGHRSVSWYQQTPGQGLQFLFEYFSETQRNKGNFPGRFSGRQFSNSRSEMNVSTLELGDSALYLCASSLGRTSGTETQYFGPGTRLLVL.

This clone was seen a single time. The chain joins TRBV11-2 to TRBJ1-1, with 9 bases lining up with TRBD1. The germline V gene encodes CDR1 SGHAT and CDR2 FQNNGV. The CDR3 covers 15 residues. J was trimmed by 6 bases and V by 5 bases; bases with no gene match: 10. CDR3 sequence: CASSLSYRGHSEAFF. CDR3 DNA: TGTGCCAGCAGCCTAAGCTACAGGGGGCACTCTGAAGCTTTCTTT.

Details on this clone: Other nucleotide sequences from this sample produce the same CDR3. Here the CDR3 reads CASSQDRNTEAFF. In nucleotides, the CDR3 is TGTGCCAGCAGCCAAGACAGGAACACTGAAGCTTTCTTT. This rearrangement joins TRBV3-1 (or the pseudogene TRBV3-2) to TRBJ1-1; unclear D gene. This CDR3 comprises 13 residues. Trimming stripped 0 bases from V and 1 base from J, with 3 bases between. The germline gives CDR1 LGHDT, CDR2 YNNKEL (reference sequence).

V gene TRBV28 combines with J gene TRBJ1-2; 10 bases are shared with TRBD1. The CDR3 runs to 13 residues. Per germline, CDR1 MDHEN and CDR2 SYDVKM. V lost 3 bases and J lost 8; bases outside the gene matches: 3. The CDR3 DNA reads TGTGCCAGCAGTTTGGGGACAGGGGTGGGCTACACCTTC. This sequence encodes CASSLGTGVGYTF.

The table lists this clone with a count of one. V is TRBV15 and J is TRBJ1-2; 8 bases are shared with TRBD1. The CDR3 is 15 residues long. Germline loops: CDR1 LNHNV, CDR2 YYDKDF (reference sequence). V shed 0 bases, J shed 2 bases, and the junction held 2 bases outside the gene matches. Here the CDR3 DNA reads TGTGCCACCAGCAGAGACAGGGGGCCCAACTATGGCTACACCTTC. The encoded protein is CATSRDRGPNYGYTF.

The V call is TRBV5-1, the J call TRBJ2-5; 12 nucleotides agree with TRBD2. Per germline, CDR1 SGHRS and CDR2 YFSETQ. V lost 4 bases, J lost 3 bases, and 10 bases stayed unmatched. CDR3 length: 17 amino acids. The CDR3 nucleotides read TGCGCCAGCAGCCAAGGTGGGCTAGCGGGGGGGAAAGAGACCCAGTACTTC. Translation gives CASSQGGLAGGKETQYF.

The chain is built from TRBV11-2 and TRBJ1-6; D is undetermined. Trimming stripped 5 bases from V and 8 bases from J, with 22 bases between. Germline loops: CDR1 SGHAT, CDR2 FQNNGV. The CDR3 length is 17 residues. CDR3 coding DNA: TGTGCCAGCAGCAGCCACCGAACAGCTTATCAGGATTCACCCCTCCACTTT. This codes for CASSSHRTAYQDSPLHF.

This chain uses TRBV7-6 with TRBJ2-5, with 8 bases that match TRBD1. CDR1 and CDR2 (germline): SGHVS, FNYEAQ. CDR3 length: 15 amino acids. The V and J ends lost 1 base and 4 bases, in that order; junction bases with no gene match: 5. Written as DNA, the CDR3 is TGTGCCAGCAGCTTAGGGGGCAGGGGGCGAGAGACCCAGTACTTC. Encoded protein: CASSLGGRGRETQYF.

This sequence joins TRBV10-3 and TRBJ1-1, with 9 bases fitting TRBD1. V shed 2 bases and J 4 bases; nucleotides not matched to a gene: 11. CDR3 length equals 17 residues. From germline, CDR1 is ENHRY and CDR2 SYGVKD. The CDR3 nucleotides are TGTGCCATCAGTGAGCAGGAGACAGGGGGTTTTAGCACTGAAGCTTTCTTT. The encoded protein is CAISEQETGGFSTEAFF.

The sample holds one count of this clone. This chain connects TRBV27 to TRBJ2-1, with 8 bases that match TRBD2. The CDR3 is 18 amino acids. V was pared by 5 bases and J by 0 bases, with 12 bases of the junction left unmatched. Germline V CDR1 and CDR2: MNHEY, SMNVEV (reference sequence). CDR3 sequence reads: CASSPSLLAGTSYNEQFF. DNA of the CDR3: TGTGCCAGCAGTCCATCCCTTTTAGCGGGGACCTCCTACAATGAGCAGTTCTTC.